The 13 T cell receptor beta chains listed next were all sequenced from one sample in a study of cytomegalovirus exposure and HLA in healthy donors. In the PCR, 60 Vbeta and 13 Jbeta primers were used. Sequencing used immunoSEQ multiplex PCR; TCRdb keeps in-frame clones, though not all of them. The table lists roughly 200,000 clones, around 83% of them singletons, with 1.5% to 2% in the top ten. The sample taken for sequencing was PBMCs. These receptor sequences come from a man in his fifties or sixties in good health and CMV-seronegative.

The chain couples TRBV28 to TRBJ2-5; 9 positions match TRBD2. Germline loops: CDR1 MDHEN, CDR2 SYDVKM. The CDR3 is made up of 20 amino acids. The V segment lost 8 bases and the J segment 1 base; nucleotides outside the gene matches: 23. The CDR3 loop reads CASRGQGGGVQTVLQETQYF. In nucleotides, the CDR3 is TGTGCCAGCCGGGGCCAAGGCGGGGGGGTCCAAACGGTGCTCCAAGAGACCCAGTACTTC. The full variable domain, with the rest looked up from reference TRBV28 and TRBJ2-5, is DVKVTQSSRYLVKRTGEKVFLECVQDMDHENMFWYRQDPGLGLRLIYFSYDVKMKEKGDIPEGYSVSREKKERFSLILESASTNQTSMYLCASRGQGGGVQTVLQETQYFGPGTRLLVL.

The chain joins TRBV4-1 to TRBJ2-1, with 9 bases that match TRBD2. Germline V CDR1 and CDR2: MGHRA, YSYEKL. V dropped 4 bases and J dropped 0; count of bases not matched to a gene: 4. This CDR3 comprises 16 residues. CDR3 nucleotide sequence: TGCGCCAGCAGCCTAGCGGGGGTTAGCTCCTACAATGAGCAGTTCTTC. Translated, it gives CASSLAGVSSYNEQFF.

This sequence joins TRBV19 and TRBJ2-2; no clear D. With 2 bases removed from V and 6 bases from J, the gap between germline ends came to 7 bases. The germline CDR1 and CDR2 sequences are LNHDA and SQIVND (reference sequence). There are 13 residues in the CDR3. CDR3 in DNA: TGTGCCAGTAGTATACGGGTGGCCGGGGAGCTGTTTTTT. Residues: CASSIRVAGELFF.

This chain joins TRBV29-1 and TRBJ1-1, with D possibly being TRBD1 (6 bases). The CDR3 has 13 residues. Germline-derived CDR1 and CDR2 are SQVTM and ANQGSEA. Deletions cut 6 bases from V and 1 base from J, with 12 bases between. The CDR3 reads CSVRTGRNTEAFF. As DNA, the CDR3 is TGCAGCGTCCGAACAGGGAGGAACACTGAAGCTTTCTTT.

The rearrangement uses TRBV9 and TRBJ1-4, with TRBD1 as a possible D gene (5 bases). The CDR3 is 14 residues long. The germline V gene encodes CDR1 SGDLS and CDR2 YYNGEE. V gave up 5 bases and J gave up 3 bases, with 11 bases separating them. CDR3 amino acids: CASSAGGANEKLFF. CDR3 in DNA: TGTGCCAGCAGTGCCGGGGGGGCTAATGAAAAACTGTTTTTT.

The CDR3 nucleotides read TGTGCCAGCAGCCAAGGGCAGGGGGCTGGGGAGACCCAGTACTTC. Protein sequence: CASSQGQGAGETQYF. This rearrangement joins TRBV7-9 to TRBJ2-5, with 8 bases aligning to TRBD1. V shed 5 bases and J 5 bases; nucleotides not matched to a gene: 10. The CDR3 is 15 residues long. Germline lookup yields CDR1 SEHNR and CDR2 FQNEAQ (reference sequence).

The chain joins TRBV5-1 to TRBJ1-1; TRBD1 is a possible D gene (6 bases). V was cut by 1 base and J by 4 bases, with 14 bases left in between. The CDR3 has 15 residues. The germline CDR1 and CDR2 sequences are SGHRS and YFSETQ. The CDR3 reads CASSLRAGASTEAFF. CDR3 nucleotides: TGCGCCAGCAGCTTGAGGGCGGGGGCCAGCACTGAAGCTTTCTTT.

The chain is built from TRBV5-1 and TRBJ2-2; 9 bases match TRBD2. Trimming at V came to 7 bases and at J to 2 bases, leaving 6 bases not matched to a gene. The germline V gene has CDR1 SGHRS and CDR2 YFSETQ. The CDR3 totals 15 residues. DNA for the CDR3: TGCGCCAGCTATAGCGGGGGACCTAACACCGGGGAGCTGTTTTTT. This sequence encodes CASYSGGPNTGELFF.

The chain uses TRBV27 and TRBJ1-6, with D perhaps matching TRBD1 (6 bases). V gave up 4 bases and J gave up 1 base, with 11 bases separating them. CDR1 and CDR2 (germline): MNHEY, SMNVEV (reference sequence). The CDR3 consists of 16 residues. CDR3 coding DNA: TGTGCCAGCAGTTCCCAACAGGGTTCCTATAATTCACCCCTCCACTTT. Translating it yields CASSSQQGSYNSPLHF.

The J gene is TRBJ1-4, the V gene TRBV6-5; 8 bases are shared with TRBD1. The V gene's germline CDR1 is MNHEY and CDR2 SVGAGI. With V trimmed by 6 bases and J by 6 bases, 9 bases remained unmatched. The CDR3 contains 15 residues. The CDR3 spells CASRPYRGRDEKLFF. In nucleotides, the CDR3 is TGTGCCAGCAGACCCTACAGGGGGAGGGATGAAAAACTGTTTTTT.

This sequence joins TRBV28 and TRBJ2-7; a weak D match, TRBD2 (6 bases). Per germline, CDR1 MDHEN and CDR2 SYDVKM. Deletions cut 7 bases from V and 0 bases from J, with 10 bases between. This CDR3 is 13 amino acids long. The CDR3 loop is CASTGGDSYEQYF. The CDR3 nucleotides read TGTGCCAGCACCGGGGGAGACTCCTACGAGCAGTACTTC. The complete variable domain, with remaining parts taken from reference TRBV28 and TRBJ2-7, reads DVKVTQSSRYLVKRTGEKVFLECVQDMDHENMFWYRQDPGLGLRLIYFSYDVKMKEKGDIPEGYSVSREKKERFSLILESASTNQTSMYLCASTGGDSYEQYFGPGTRLTVT.

The CDR3 DNA reads TGTGCCAGTAGGGGGACAGGGGGTAGCAATCAGCCCCAGCATTTT. Translated, it gives CASRGTGGSNQPQHF. V gene TRBV19 combines with J gene TRBJ1-5; 11 bases are a match to TRBD1. The CDR3 consists of 15 residues. The germline gives CDR1 LNHDA, CDR2 SQIVND (reference sequence). J gave up 0 bases and V 6 bases, and 1 base lay outside the gene matches. The full variable domain, its missing parts supplied by reference TRBV19 and TRBJ1-5, is DGGITQSPKYLFRKEGQNVTLSCEQNLNHDAMYWYRQDPGQGLRLIYYSQIVNDFQKGDIAEGYSVSREKKESFPLTVTSAQKNPTAFYLCASRGTGGSNQPQHFGDGTRLSIL.

The table lists this clone with a count of one. The rearrangement joins TRBV7-3 to TRBJ2-7; weak D call: TRBD2 (7 bases). V was trimmed by 4 bases and J by 2 bases, leaving 18 bases between them. Germline V CDR1 and CDR2: SGHTA, FQGTGA. The CDR3 totals 16 residues. CDR3 in DNA: TGTGCCAGCAGCTGGGGGGGGCCTCCGTCCCCCTACGAGCAGTACTTC. Its translation: CASSWGGPPSPYEQYF.